These T cell receptor beta chains were read from a single sample in a study of CD8+ T cells in alopecia areata. Measured with immunoSEQ multiplex PCR; TCRdb has only the in-frame clones, and not every one. Altogether 200,000 to 250,000 clones are present, approximately 47% being singletons, with the ten largest covering roughly 2.6%. The sequences come from CD4+ T cells sorted from blood, collected around week 37, from a patient treated with tofacitinib. The receptors come from a human donor with alopecia areata. Each CDR3 is given with its conserved first and last residue. Fields, in order: J gene, clone size, V gene, D gene, CDR3 length, CDR3 DNA, CDR3 protein. A D gene is named only where the DNA matches it firmly. Size values are once, few and many counts, or a class for expanded clones, and some rows have none.

j_gene: TRBJ2-1
abundance: -
v_gene: TRBV13
d_gene: -
len: 15
CDR3nt: TGTGCCAGCAGACAATACAGAAGCTCCTACAATGAGCAGTTCTTC
CDR3aa: CASRQYRSSYNEQFF

j_gene: TRBJ1-2
abundance: -
v_gene: TRBV19
d_gene: -
len: 15
CDR3nt: TGTGCCAGTACTATGGAGCTACGGGACCGTCCGGGCTACACCTTC
CDR3aa: CASTMELRDRPGYTF

j_gene: TRBJ2-3
abundance: -
v_gene: TRBV30
d_gene: TRBD2
len: 19
CDR3nt: TGTGCCTGTGAATCCAATTTAGCGGGAGGGCCTCGTTGGGCAGATACGCAGTATTTT
CDR3aa: CACESNLAGGPRWADTQYF

j_gene: TRBJ2-5
abundance: few
v_gene: TRBV23-1
d_gene: -
len: 14
CDR3nt: TGCGCCAGCAGTCTGGGGGGCCTTCAAGAGACCCAGTACTTC
CDR3aa: CASSLGGLQETQYF

j_gene: TRBJ1-2
abundance: -
v_gene: TRBV28
d_gene: TRBD1
len: 11
CDR3nt: TGTGCCAGCAGTACAGGGGATGGCTACACCTTC
CDR3aa: CASSTGDGYTF

j_gene: TRBJ1-2
abundance: -
v_gene: TRBV5-1
d_gene: -
len: 12
CDR3nt: TGCGCCAGCAGCCCACCCGAGGGTGGCTACACCTTC
CDR3aa: CASSPPEGGYTF

j_gene: TRBJ2-7
abundance: -
v_gene: TRBV2
d_gene: -
len: 13
CDR3nt: TGTGCCAGCAGACCGACAGCTCCCTACGAGCAGTACTTC
CDR3aa: CASRPTAPYEQYF

j_gene: TRBJ2-1
abundance: few
v_gene: TRBV5-1
d_gene: TRBD1
len: 11
CDR3nt: TGCGCCAGCAGCCGAGACAGGGCGCAGTTCTTC
CDR3aa: CASSRDRAQFF

j_gene: TRBJ2-7
abundance: -
v_gene: TRBV5-1
d_gene: -
len: 15
CDR3nt: TGCGCCAGCAGCTTGGAGGGGACTGCTCGGAACGAGCAGTACTTC
CDR3aa: CASSLEGTARNEQYF

j_gene: TRBJ1-5
abundance: -
v_gene: TRBV29-1
d_gene: -
len: 13
CDR3nt: TGCAGCGTTGCTGGAAATGGCAATCAGCCCCAGCATTTT
CDR3aa: CSVAGNGNQPQHF

j_gene: TRBJ2-1
abundance: -
v_gene: TRBV2
d_gene: -
len: 14
CDR3nt: TGTGCCAGCAGGAGCTGGCTAATCTACAATGAGCAGTTCTTC
CDR3aa: CASRSWLIYNEQFF

j_gene: TRBJ2-7
abundance: few
v_gene: TRBV30
d_gene: -
len: 13
CDR3nt: TGTGCCTGGAGTGTACAGGGCCTAGGCGAGCAGTACTTC
CDR3aa: CAWSVQGLGEQYF

j_gene: TRBJ1-5
abundance: few
v_gene: TRBV6-5
d_gene: -
len: 16
CDR3nt: TGTGCCAGCAGTTACTCCGGGTTGGGAAGCAATCAGCCCCAGCATTTT
CDR3aa: CASSYSGLGSNQPQHF

j_gene: TRBJ2-7
abundance: few
v_gene: TRBV5-8
d_gene: -
len: 12
CDR3nt: TGTGCCAGCAGCTTTAGATACTACGAGCAGTACTTC
CDR3aa: CASSFRYYEQYF

j_gene: TRBJ2-3
abundance: few
v_gene: TRBV15
d_gene: -
len: 14
CDR3nt: TGTGCCACCAGCAGCGAGGGGCTGGGGCTTACGCAGTATTTT
CDR3aa: CATSSEGLGLTQYF

j_gene: TRBJ2-5
abundance: -
v_gene: TRBV30
d_gene: TRBD2
len: 14
CDR3nt: TGTGCCTGGCGCTTAGCGGGGCGGGGAGAGACCCAGTACTTC
CDR3aa: CAWRLAGRGETQYF

j_gene: TRBJ1-1
abundance: -
v_gene: TRBV29-1
d_gene: -
len: 12
CDR3nt: TGCAGCGCTGGTGACCTGAACACTGAAGCTTTCTTT
CDR3aa: CSAGDLNTEAFF

j_gene: TRBJ2-7
abundance: many
v_gene: TRBV4-3
d_gene: -
len: 15
CDR3nt: TGCGCCAGCAGCCAGATATTGGACAGTTCTTACGAGCAGTACTTC
CDR3aa: CASSQILDSSYEQYF

j_gene: TRBJ2-5
abundance: -
v_gene: TRBV28
d_gene: -
len: 15
CDR3nt: TGTGCCAGCAGGGCCAGGGCGGGCCCCCGAGAGACCCAGTACTTC
CDR3aa: CASRARAGPRETQYF

j_gene: TRBJ2-5
abundance: -
v_gene: TRBV2
d_gene: TRBD2
len: 15
CDR3nt: TGTGCCAGCAGTGAGGGTAGCGGGAGGGTAAAGACCCAGTACTTC
CDR3aa: CASSEGSGRVKTQYF

j_gene: TRBJ2-6
abundance: -
v_gene: TRBV7-8
d_gene: -
len: 17
CDR3nt: TGTGCCAGCAGCTTAGATGGACAGAGCTCTGGGGCCAACGTCCTGACTTTC
CDR3aa: CASSLDGQSSGANVLTF

j_gene: TRBJ2-5
abundance: many
v_gene: TRBV2
d_gene: -
len: 13
CDR3nt: TGTGCCAGCAGTAAAGAGTACCAAGAGACCCAGTACTTC
CDR3aa: CASSKEYQETQYF

j_gene: TRBJ2-1
abundance: -
v_gene: TRBV5-4
d_gene: TRBD2
len: 15
CDR3nt: TGTGCCAGCAGCGATCTAGCGGGAGGGGGTTATGAGCAGTTCTTC
CDR3aa: CASSDLAGGGYEQFF

j_gene: TRBJ2-2
abundance: -
v_gene: TRBV4-2
d_gene: -
len: 16
CDR3nt: TGTGCCAGCAGCCAATCGAACTCAAAGGACACCGGGGAGCTGTTTTTT
CDR3aa: CASSQSNSKDTGELFF

j_gene: TRBJ2-3
abundance: -
v_gene: TRBV29-1
d_gene: TRBD2
len: 17
CDR3nt: TGCAGCGTGGAAGGAGGAAGGACTAGCGGGAGCACAGATACGCAGTATTTT
CDR3aa: CSVEGGRTSGSTDTQYF

j_gene: TRBJ1-1
abundance: few
v_gene: TRBV7-2
d_gene: -
len: 13
CDR3nt: TGTGCCAGCAGCTTATATTCCGACACTGAAGCTTTCTTT
CDR3aa: CASSLYSDTEAFF

j_gene: TRBJ2-7
abundance: -
v_gene: TRBV27
d_gene: -
len: 13
CDR3nt: TGTGCCTCCTTGGGGGGCACCCCCTACGAGCAGTACTTC
CDR3aa: CASLGGTPYEQYF

j_gene: TRBJ2-7
abundance: -
v_gene: TRBV13
d_gene: TRBD1
len: 15
CDR3nt: TGTGCCAGCAGCTTAGGGCGGACAGGGGTCTACGAGCAGTACTTC
CDR3aa: CASSLGRTGVYEQYF

j_gene: TRBJ2-7
abundance: -
v_gene: TRBV2
d_gene: TRBD1
len: 14
CDR3nt: TGTGCCAGCAGTGGGACAGGGACACCCTACGAGCAGTACTTC
CDR3aa: CASSGTGTPYEQYF

j_gene: TRBJ2-1
abundance: few
v_gene: TRBV30
d_gene: -
len: 14
CDR3nt: TGTGCCTGGACGGGACACAGCTCCTACAATGAGCAGTTCTTC
CDR3aa: CAWTGHSSYNEQFF

j_gene: TRBJ1-5
abundance: -
v_gene: TRBV30
d_gene: -
len: 15
CDR3nt: TGTGCCTGGAGTGTAGCTGGGACGGGGAATCAGCCCCAGCATTTT
CDR3aa: CAWSVAGTGNQPQHF

j_gene: TRBJ2-1
abundance: few
v_gene: TRBV29-1
d_gene: -
len: 14
CDR3nt: TGCAGCGTGGGGGGCGCGAGCTCCTACAATGAGCAGTTCTTC
CDR3aa: CSVGGASSYNEQFF

j_gene: TRBJ2-1
abundance: once
v_gene: TRBV30
d_gene: TRBD2
len: 12
CDR3nt: TGTGCCTGGAGTCCTTCGGGAGGCGAGCAGTTCTTC
CDR3aa: CAWSPSGGEQFF

j_gene: TRBJ2-7
abundance: -
v_gene: TRBV6-1
d_gene: -
len: 13
CDR3nt: TGTGCCAGCAGCGGACCAATTGCTTACGAGCAGTACTTC
CDR3aa: CASSGPIAYEQYF

j_gene: TRBJ1-2
abundance: -
v_gene: TRBV9
d_gene: -
len: 15
CDR3nt: TGTGCCAGCAGCGCCTGGGATCGACAGAACTATGGCTACACCTTC
CDR3aa: CASSAWDRQNYGYTF

j_gene: TRBJ2-5
abundance: -
v_gene: TRBV2
d_gene: -
len: 13
CDR3nt: TGTGTCTGCCGACAGGCCCTTACTTGGACCCAGTACTTC
CDR3aa: CVCRQALTWTQYF